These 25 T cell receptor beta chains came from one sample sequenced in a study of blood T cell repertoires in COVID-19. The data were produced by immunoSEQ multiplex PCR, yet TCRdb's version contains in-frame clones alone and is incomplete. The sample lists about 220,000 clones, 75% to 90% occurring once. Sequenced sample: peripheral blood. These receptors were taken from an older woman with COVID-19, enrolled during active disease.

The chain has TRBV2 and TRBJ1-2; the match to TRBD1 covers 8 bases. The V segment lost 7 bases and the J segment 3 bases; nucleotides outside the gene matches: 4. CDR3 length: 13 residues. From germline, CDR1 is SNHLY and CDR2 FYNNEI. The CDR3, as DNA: TGTGCCAGCACCCAGGGGGCTGACTATGGCTACACCTTC. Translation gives CASTQGADYGYTF.

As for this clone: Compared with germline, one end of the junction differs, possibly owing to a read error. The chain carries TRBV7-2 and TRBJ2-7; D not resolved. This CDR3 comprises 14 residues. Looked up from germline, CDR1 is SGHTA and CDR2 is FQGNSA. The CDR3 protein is CASSFNTVSSEQYF. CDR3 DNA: TGTGCCAGCAGCTTTAATACAGTGTCCTCCGAGCAGTACTTC.

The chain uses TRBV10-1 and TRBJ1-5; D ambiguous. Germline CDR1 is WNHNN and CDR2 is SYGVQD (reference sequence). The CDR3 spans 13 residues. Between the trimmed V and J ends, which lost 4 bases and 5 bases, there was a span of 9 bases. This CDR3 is CASSGSPDQPQHF. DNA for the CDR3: TGCGCCAGCAGTGGTTCCCCGGATCAGCCCCAGCATTTT.

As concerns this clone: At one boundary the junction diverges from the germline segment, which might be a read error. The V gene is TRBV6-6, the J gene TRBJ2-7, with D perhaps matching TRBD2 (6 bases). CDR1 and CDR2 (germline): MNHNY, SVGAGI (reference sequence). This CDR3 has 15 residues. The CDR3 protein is CASSYSRTSSNEQYF. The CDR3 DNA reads TGTGCCAGCAGTTACTCGAGAACTAGCTCCAACGAGCAGTACTTC.

CDR3 amino acids: CASSLSRGETQYF. The CDR3 DNA reads TGTGCCAGCAGTTTGTCCAGGGGCGAGACCCAGTACTTC. This sequence joins TRBV28 and TRBJ2-5, with D perhaps TRBD1 (6 bases). This CDR3 is 13 amino acids long. From germline, CDR1 is MDHEN and CDR2 SYDVKM. Trimming cost V 3 bases and J 5 bases, with 10 bases left between them. Drawing the rest from reference TRBV28 and TRBJ2-5, the complete variable domain is DVKVTQSSRYLVKRTGEKVFLECVQDMDHENMFWYRQDPGLGLRLIYFSYDVKMKEKGDIPEGYSVSREKKERFSLILESASTNQTSMYLCASSLSRGETQYFGPGTRLLVL.

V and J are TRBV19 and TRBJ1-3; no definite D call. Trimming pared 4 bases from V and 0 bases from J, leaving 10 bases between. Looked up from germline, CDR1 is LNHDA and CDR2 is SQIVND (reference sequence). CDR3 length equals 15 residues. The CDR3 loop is CASSNDIGSGNTIYF. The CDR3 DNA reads TGTGCCAGTAGTAATGACATCGGCTCTGGAAACACCATATATTTT.

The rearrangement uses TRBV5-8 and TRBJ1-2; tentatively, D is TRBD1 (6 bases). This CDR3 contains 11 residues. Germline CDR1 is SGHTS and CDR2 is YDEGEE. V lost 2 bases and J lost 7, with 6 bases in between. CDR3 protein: CASSLQGGYTF. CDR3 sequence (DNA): TGTGCCAGCAGCTTACAGGGTGGCTACACCTTC.

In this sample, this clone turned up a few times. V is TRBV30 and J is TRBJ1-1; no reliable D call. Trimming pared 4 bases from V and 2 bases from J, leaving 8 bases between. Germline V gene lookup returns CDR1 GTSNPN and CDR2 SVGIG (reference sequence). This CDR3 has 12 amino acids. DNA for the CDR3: TGTGCCTGGATTTTACATAACACTGAAGCTTTCTTT. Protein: CAWILHNTEAFF. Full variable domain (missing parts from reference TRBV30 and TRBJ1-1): SQTIHQWPATLVQPVGSPLSLECTVEGTSNPNLYWYRQAAGRGLQLLFYSVGIGQISSEVPQNLSASRPQDRQFILSSKKLLLSDSGFYLCAWILHNTEAFFGQGTRLTVV.

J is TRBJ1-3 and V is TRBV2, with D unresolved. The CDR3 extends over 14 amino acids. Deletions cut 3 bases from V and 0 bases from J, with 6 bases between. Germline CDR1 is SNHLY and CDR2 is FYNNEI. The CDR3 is CASSDWASGNTIYF. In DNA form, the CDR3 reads TGTGCCAGCAGTGATTGGGCCTCTGGAAACACCATATATTTT.

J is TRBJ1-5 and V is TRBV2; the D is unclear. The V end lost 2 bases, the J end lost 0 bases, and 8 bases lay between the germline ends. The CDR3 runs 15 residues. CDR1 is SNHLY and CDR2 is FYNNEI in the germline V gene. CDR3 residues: CASSESRYSNQPQHF. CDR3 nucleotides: TGTGCCAGCAGTGAATCCAGATATAGCAATCAGCCCCAGCATTTT.

The DNA of the CDR3 is TGTGCCAGCAGCTCTCCGGACAGGGTCGGAAACACCATATATTTT. Its protein product is CASSSPDRVGNTIYF. V is TRBV11-2 and J is TRBJ1-3; 8 bases map to TRBD1. The CDR3 loop spans 15 amino acids. The junction had 6 bases not matched to a gene; V was cut back by 4 bases and J by 4 bases. Looked up from germline, CDR1 is SGHAT and CDR2 is FQNNGV. Full variable domain (missing parts from reference TRBV11-2 and TRBJ1-3): EAGVAQSPRYKIIEKRQSVAFWCNPISGHATLYWYQQILGQGPKLLIQFQNNGVVDDSQLPKDRFSAERLKGVDSTLKIQPAKLEDSAVYLCASSSPDRVGNTIYFGEGSWLTVV.

The CDR3 sequence is CASSPRNSITDTQYF. The CDR3 nucleotides are TGTGCCAGCTCACCACGAAACAGCATCACAGATACGCAGTATTTT. J is TRBJ2-3 and V is TRBV18; D gene uncertain. Trimming took off 1 base at V and 2 bases at J, with 10 bases between the two ends. Germline loops: CDR1 KGHSH, CDR2 LQKENI. This CDR3 is 15 amino acids long. Looking up the rest from reference TRBV18 and TRBJ2-3 gives the full variable domain: NAGVMQNPRHLVRRRGQEARLRCSPMKGHSHVYWYRQLPEEGLKFMVYLQKENIIDESGMPKERFSAEFPKEGPSILRIQQVVRGDSAAYFCASSPRNSITDTQYFGPGTRLTVL.

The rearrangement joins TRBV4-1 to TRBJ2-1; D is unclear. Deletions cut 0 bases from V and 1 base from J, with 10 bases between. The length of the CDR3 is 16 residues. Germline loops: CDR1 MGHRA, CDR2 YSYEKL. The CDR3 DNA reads TGCGCCAGCAGCCAAGATCAAAGCGATTCCTACAATGAGCAGTTCTTC. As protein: CASSQDQSDSYNEQFF.

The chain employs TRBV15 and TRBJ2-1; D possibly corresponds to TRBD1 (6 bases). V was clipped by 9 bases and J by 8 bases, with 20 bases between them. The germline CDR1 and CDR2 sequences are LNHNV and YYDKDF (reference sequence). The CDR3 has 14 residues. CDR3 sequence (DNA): TGTGCCACTAGGGACACCCGAGTTTTCGATGAGCAGTTCTTC. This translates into CATRDTRVFDEQFF.

In DNA form, the CDR3 reads TGCAGCGTTGAAAATCAGGGGGTAGTGACCCAGTACTTC. It yields the protein CSVENQGVVTQYF. The gene calls are TRBV29-1 and TRBJ2-5, with 7 positions matching TRBD1. This CDR3 contains 13 residues. The V gene's germline CDR1 is SQVTM and CDR2 ANQGSEA. The J segment lost 7 bases and the V segment lost 2 bases, leaving 7 bases of the junction unmatched.

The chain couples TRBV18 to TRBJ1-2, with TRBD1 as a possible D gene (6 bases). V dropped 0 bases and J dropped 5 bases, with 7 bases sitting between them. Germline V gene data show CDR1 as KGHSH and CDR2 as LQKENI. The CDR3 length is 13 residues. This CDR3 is CASSPPQGYGYTF. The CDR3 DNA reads TGTGCCAGCTCACCACCACAGGGTTATGGCTACACCTTC.

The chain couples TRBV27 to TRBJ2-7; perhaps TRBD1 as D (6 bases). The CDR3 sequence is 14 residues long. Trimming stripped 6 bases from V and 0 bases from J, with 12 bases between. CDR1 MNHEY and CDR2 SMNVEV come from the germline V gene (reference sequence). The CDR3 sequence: CASRVQGYSYEQYF. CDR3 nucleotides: TGTGCCAGCAGGGTACAGGGATACTCCTACGAGCAGTACTTC.

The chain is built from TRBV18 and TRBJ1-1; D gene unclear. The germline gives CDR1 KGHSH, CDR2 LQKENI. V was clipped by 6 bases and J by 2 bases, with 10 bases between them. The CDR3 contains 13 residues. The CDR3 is CASSTTGNTEAFF. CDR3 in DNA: TGTGCCAGCTCTACGACGGGAAACACTGAAGCTTTCTTT.

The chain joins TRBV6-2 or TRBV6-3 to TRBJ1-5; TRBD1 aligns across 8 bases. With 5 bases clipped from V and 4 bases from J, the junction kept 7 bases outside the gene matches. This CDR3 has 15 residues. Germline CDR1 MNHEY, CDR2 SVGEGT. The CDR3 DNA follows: TGTGCCAGCAGTCTGTGGACAGGGTTTAATCAGCCCCAGCATTTT. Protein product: CASSLWTGFNQPQHF.

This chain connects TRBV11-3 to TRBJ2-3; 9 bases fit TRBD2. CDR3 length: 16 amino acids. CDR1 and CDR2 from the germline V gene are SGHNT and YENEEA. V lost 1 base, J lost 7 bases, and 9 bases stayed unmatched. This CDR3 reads CASSLGAGGPAYTQYF. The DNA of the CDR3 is TGTGCCAGCAGCTTAGGGGCGGGAGGGCCCGCATATACGCAGTATTTT.

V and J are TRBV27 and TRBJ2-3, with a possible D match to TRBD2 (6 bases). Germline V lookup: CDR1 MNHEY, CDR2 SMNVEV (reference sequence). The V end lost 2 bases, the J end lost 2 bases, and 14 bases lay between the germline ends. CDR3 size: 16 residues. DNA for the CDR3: TGTGCCAGCAGTTTAGGCTGGGGACTGAACACAGATACGCAGTATTTT. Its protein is CASSLGWGLNTDTQYF.

CDR3 sequence reads: CASSIGRENTEAFF. The CDR3 coding sequence is TGTGCCAGTAGTATAGGCCGGGAAAACACTGAAGCTTTCTTT. The rearrangement joins TRBV19 to TRBJ1-1; D ambiguous. CDR1 is LNHDA and CDR2 is SQIVND in the germline V gene (reference sequence). V was cut by 1 base and J by 2 bases, with 8 bases left in between. CDR3 length: 14 amino acids.

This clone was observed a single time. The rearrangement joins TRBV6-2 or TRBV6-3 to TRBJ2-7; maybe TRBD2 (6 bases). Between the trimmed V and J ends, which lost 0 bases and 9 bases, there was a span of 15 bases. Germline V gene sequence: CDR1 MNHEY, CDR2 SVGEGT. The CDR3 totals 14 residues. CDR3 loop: CASSYSGLSGRQYF. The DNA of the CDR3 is TGTGCCAGCAGTTACTCGGGTCTCTCCGGGAGGCAGTACTTC.

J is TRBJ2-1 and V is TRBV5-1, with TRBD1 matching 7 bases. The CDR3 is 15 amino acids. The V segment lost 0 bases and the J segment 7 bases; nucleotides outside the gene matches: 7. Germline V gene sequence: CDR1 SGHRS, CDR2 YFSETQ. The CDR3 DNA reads TGCGCCAGCAGCTTGGAGGGGGCAGGGTGGAATGAGCAGTTCTTC. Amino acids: CASSLEGAGWNEQFF.

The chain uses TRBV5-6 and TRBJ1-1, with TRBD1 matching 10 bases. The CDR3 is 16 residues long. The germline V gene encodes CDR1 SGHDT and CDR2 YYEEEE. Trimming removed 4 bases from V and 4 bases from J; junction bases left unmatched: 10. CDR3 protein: CASSADRGRKITEAFF. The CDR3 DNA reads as TGTGCCAGCAGCGCCGACAGGGGGCGAAAGATCACTGAAGCTTTCTTT.